The sequence of this T cell receptor beta chain was determined in a study of OX40 agonist ivuxolimab in advanced cancers. Study summary: Administration of intravenous ivuxolimab to patients occurred every 2 weeks at 0.01 to 10 mg/kg.

The length of the CDR3 is 15 residues. The junction had 11 bases not matched to a gene; V was cut back by 6 bases and J by 5 bases. Germline V gene lookup returns CDR1 MNHEY and CDR2 SVGAGI. Clones were read by immunoSEQ multiplex PCR, and TCRdb kept only the in-frame ones, dropping some. Of some 74,000 clones detected, over 75% appear once; the ten largest clones hold roughly 3.4%. The material was CD4+ or CD8+ T cells sorted from blood, obtained in a trial of the OX40 agonist ivuxolimab. The V gene is TRBV6-5, the J gene TRBJ2-7; 9 bases map to TRBD1. The clonotype originates from an adult with an advanced solid tumor such as melanoma, head and neck, liver or kidney cancer. The CDR3, as DNA: TGTGCCAGCAGCGAACAGGGGGCAGGCCGCGACGAGCAGTACTTC. It specifies CASSEQGAGRDEQYF.